These 31 T cell receptor beta chains were all obtained from the same sample, sequenced in a study of blood T cell repertoires in COVID-19 (dated by TCRdb to 2020 to 2022). Libraries came from the immunoSEQ multiplex PCR assay. TCRdb obtained this table from immuneACCESS and retained in-frame rearrangements with V and J assigned. These tables miss some clones; where compared with another copy, unresolved V genes account for less than half of the shortfall, and the remainder is unexplained. The sample table contains approximately 310,000 clones; only one count was recorded for roughly 85% of them. The top ten clonotypes cover about 2% of the sample. Specimen: PBMCs or T cells enriched from blood (not recorded which). These receptors came from a woman in her twenties or thirties who had been exposed to COVID-19.

The CDR3 loop reads CASSLDRANGQPQHF. The CDR3 nucleotides are TGTGCCAGCAGCTTAGATCGTGCGAATGGTCAGCCCCAGCATTTT. The chain couples TRBV7-8 to TRBJ1-5; D ambiguous. CDR3 size: 15 residues. The germline V and J ends were trimmed by 1 base and 6 bases, with 13 bases remaining between them. Germline CDR1 is SGHVS and CDR2 is FQNEAQ.

The chain couples TRBV6-5 to TRBJ1-2; unclear D gene. Between the trimmed V and J ends, which lost 7 bases and 7 bases, there was a span of 16 bases. The CDR3 is 13 amino acids. Germline CDR1 reads MNHEY; CDR2 reads SVGAGI. In nucleotides, the CDR3 is TGTGCCAGCACCCCGGGTGGGGAGATTGGCTACACCTTC. Its protein product is CASTPGGEIGYTF.

The chain uses TRBV3-1 (or the pseudogene TRBV3-2) and TRBJ1-1, with 8 bases matching TRBD1. Per germline, CDR1 LGHDT and CDR2 YNNKEL (reference sequence). This CDR3 comprises 14 residues. Losses at the gene ends were 3 bases for V and 6 bases for J; bases not matched to a gene: 6. This CDR3 is CASSQADRAPEAFF. The CDR3, as DNA: TGTGCCAGCAGCCAGGCGGACAGGGCTCCTGAAGCTTTCTTT.

This chain joins TRBV2 and TRBJ1-3; the D gene is possibly TRBD1 (5 bases). This CDR3 contains 16 residues. The V gene's germline CDR1 is SNHLY and CDR2 FYNNEI. Trimming stripped 7 bases from V and 2 bases from J, with 18 bases between. The CDR3 DNA follows: TGTGCCAGCATCTGGCAGGGTGGTGGCGCTGGAAACACCATATATTTT. Its protein is CASIWQGGGAGNTIYF.

This chain uses TRBV4-1 with TRBJ2-5; 8 bases agree with TRBD1. This CDR3 is 17 amino acids long. Looked up from germline, CDR1 is MGHRA and CDR2 is YSYEKL. J was trimmed by 2 bases and V by 2 bases; bases with no gene match: 10. The CDR3 DNA sequence: TGCGCCAGCAGCCAATACCCTCCAGGACAGGGACAAGAGACCCAGTACTTC. It codes for CASSQYPPGQGQETQYF.

V is TRBV11-2 and J is TRBJ1-1; no clear D. The CDR3 has 11 residues. The V gene lost 2 bases and the J gene lost 8 bases, with 6 bases spanning the gap. Per germline, CDR1 SGHAT and CDR2 FQNNGV. The CDR3, as DNA: TGTGCCAGCAGCTTATCGGTCGAAGCTTTCTTT. Translation gives CASSLSVEAFF.

This chain uses TRBV25-1 with TRBJ1-1; TRBD1 matches at 7 bases. Germline V gene data show CDR1 as MGHDK and CDR2 as SYGVNS. The CDR3 is made up of 15 amino acids. The V gene end was trimmed by 6 bases and the J gene end by 0 bases; junction bases not matched to a gene: 7. The CDR3 region is CASSRQGPLNTEAFF. The CDR3 DNA sequence: TGTGCCAGCAGCCGACAGGGCCCTTTGAACACTGAAGCTTTCTTT.

In DNA form, the CDR3 reads TGTGCCAGCAGCCGGACAGGGGGCCGGGGCTATGGCTACACCTTC. Protein: CASSRTGGRGYGYTF. The chain carries TRBV28 and TRBJ1-2; 11 positions match TRBD1. Germline CDR1 MDHEN, CDR2 SYDVKM. With 6 bases clipped from V and 4 bases from J, the junction kept 7 bases outside the gene matches. The CDR3 length is 15 residues.

This clone was counted a single time. The V call is TRBV30, the J call TRBJ2-5; D perhaps matches TRBD1 (5 bases). The closer fit of TRBJ2-7 to the DNA end suggests the J call may be wrong. This CDR3 is built from 13 residues. Germline CDR1 and CDR2: GTSNPN and SVGIG (reference sequence). In nucleotides, the CDR3 is TGTGCCTGGAGTGAGGGGTCAGCCTACGAGCAGTACTTC. It yields the protein CAWSEGSAYEQYF.

This chain connects TRBV25-1 to TRBJ2-2; D is uncertain. The CDR3 covers 13 residues. V was pared by 6 bases and J by 1 base, with 6 bases between. CDR1 and CDR2 from the germline V gene are MGHDK and SYGVNS. Here the CDR3 DNA reads TGTGCCAGCAGCCTAGAGAACACCGGGGAGCTGTTTTTT. Protein: CASSLENTGELFF.

The chain uses TRBV15 and TRBJ1-1; 8 positions agree with TRBD1. Germline CDR1 LNHNV, CDR2 YYDKDF (reference sequence). After removal of 1 base from V and 6 bases from J, the junction contained 7 bases not matched to a gene. The CDR3 runs 15 residues. In DNA form, the CDR3 reads TGTGCCACCAGCAGAGTAGGACAGGGATTTCCTGAAGCTTTCTTT. Protein sequence: CATSRVGQGFPEAFF.

The CDR3 nucleotides are TGTGCCAGCAGCATGACAGGAGAGGAAAAACTGTTTTTT. Encoded protein: CASSMTGEEKLFF. The chain has TRBV5-5 and TRBJ1-4, with D possibly matching TRBD1 (6 bases). The CDR3 contains 13 residues. Germline V gives CDR1 SGHKS, CDR2 YYEKEE (reference sequence). Deletions cut 4 bases from V and 8 bases from J, with 12 bases between. The variable domain in full, completed from reference TRBV5-5 and TRBJ1-4, reads DAGVTQSPTHLIKTRGQQVTLRCSPISGHKSVSWYQQVLGQGPQFIFQYYEKEERGRGNFPDRFSARQFPNYSSELNVNALLLGDSALYLCASSMTGEEKLFFGSGTQLSVL.

This clone has a single count. This chain links TRBV5-1 with TRBJ2-1, with D perhaps matching TRBD2 (6 bases). V lost 3 bases and J 3 bases, leaving 13 bases between the germline ends. The CDR3 is 15 amino acids. Germline-derived CDR1 and CDR2 are SGHRS and YFSETQ. This CDR3 is CASSSWDSGYNEQFF. The CDR3 coding sequence is TGCGCCAGCAGCTCGTGGGACTCTGGCTACAATGAGCAGTTCTTC.

This clone appeared a few times. This chain joins TRBV19 and TRBJ1-4; 10 nucleotides line up with TRBD1. CDR1 and CDR2 from the germline V gene are LNHDA and SQIVND (reference sequence). The CDR3 consists of 13 residues. J gave up 8 bases and V 8 bases, and 5 bases lay outside the gene matches. The chain's CDR3 is CASRQGADEKLFF. The CDR3 DNA follows: TGTGCCAGTCGACAGGGGGCGGACGAAAAACTGTTTTTT.

The table lists this clone with a count of one. V usage is TRBV5-1 and J usage is TRBJ2-2, with TRBD1 matching over 7 bases. This CDR3 is built from 15 residues. Per germline, CDR1 SGHRS and CDR2 YFSETQ. V lost 4 bases, J lost 5 bases, and 8 bases stayed unmatched. The CDR3 here is CASSLTTGKTGELFF. The CDR3, as DNA: TGCGCCAGCAGCCTGACGACAGGGAAAACCGGGGAGCTGTTTTTT.

This clone was picked up one time. The chain has TRBV6-2 or TRBV6-3 and TRBJ2-5; TRBD2 matches at 8 bases. Germline-derived CDR1 and CDR2 are MNHEY and SVGEGT. V was pared by 5 bases and J by 3 bases, with 8 bases of the junction left unmatched. This CDR3 spans 15 amino acids. DNA for the CDR3: TGTGCCAGCAGTACTACTTGGCGGGGGGAAGAGACCCAGTACTTC. Its translation is CASSTTWRGEETQYF.

The CDR3 here is CASSAASGKTYEQYF. Here the CDR3 DNA reads TGTGCCAGCAGCGCCGCTAGCGGGAAGACCTACGAGCAGTACTTC. The V call is TRBV11-2, the J call TRBJ2-7, with TRBD2 matching 9 bases. CDR1 is SGHAT and CDR2 is FQNNGV in the germline V gene. The CDR3 runs 15 residues. The J segment lost 2 bases and the V segment lost 5 bases, leaving 7 bases of the junction unmatched. The complete variable domain, with remaining parts taken from reference TRBV11-2 and TRBJ2-7, reads EAGVAQSPRYKIIEKRQSVAFWCNPISGHATLYWYQQILGQGPKLLIQFQNNGVVDDSQLPKDRFSAERLKGVDSTLKIQPAKLEDSAVYLCASSAASGKTYEQYFGPGTRLTVT.

This chain joins TRBV3-1 (or the pseudogene TRBV3-2) and TRBJ2-7; 10 bases are shared with TRBD2. Trimming took 4 bases from V and 4 from J; bases not matched to a gene: 10. The CDR3 is 16 amino acids. The germline V gene has CDR1 LGHDT and CDR2 YNNKEL (reference sequence). CDR3 region: CASSPGPVAGGYEQYF. The CDR3 DNA follows: TGTGCCAGCAGCCCAGGCCCCGTAGCGGGAGGATACGAGCAGTACTTC.

This rearrangement joins TRBV7-8 to TRBJ1-2; possibly TRBD1 for D (6 bases). From germline, CDR1 is SGHVS and CDR2 FQNEAQ. The V end lost 1 base, the J end lost 2 bases, and 8 bases lay between the germline ends. The CDR3 spans 14 residues. The DNA of the CDR3 is TGTGCCAGCAGCTTAGACAGGGACAACTATGGCTACACCTTC. Protein sequence: CASSLDRDNYGYTF.

The rearrangement links TRBV7-2 to TRBJ2-1; tentative D call: TRBD2 (7 bases). CDR1 is SGHTA and CDR2 is FQGNSA in the germline V gene. V gave up 3 bases and J gave up 4 bases, with 13 bases separating them. This CDR3 has 15 amino acids. The DNA for the CDR3 is TGTGCCAGCAGCTTCGTGGGGGGGGCATACAATGAGCAGTTCTTC. Translated: CASSFVGGAYNEQFF.

The V and J genes are TRBV28 and TRBJ2-7; 8 bases fit TRBD2. The ends lost 5 bases at V and 3 bases at J; junction bases unmatched: 9. This CDR3 spans 15 amino acids. Germline V gene data show CDR1 as MDHEN and CDR2 as SYDVKM. For the CDR3, the DNA is TGTGCCAGCAGTGTCCCGGGACTAGTAGTCTACGAGCAGTACTTC. It yields the protein CASSVPGLVVYEQYF.

This clone occurred once. J is TRBJ2-6 and V is TRBV11-2, with D maybe TRBD2 (7 bases). Germline V gene lookup returns CDR1 SGHAT and CDR2 FQNNGV. The CDR3 length is 19 residues. The V and J ends lost 2 bases and 2 bases respectively, with 19 bases between them. In DNA form, the CDR3 reads TGTGCCAGCAGCTTAAGGCACGCGGGGGCCGTGACTGGGGCCAACGTCCTGACTTTC. Its translation is CASSLRHAGAVTGANVLTF.

V usage is TRBV7-3 and J usage is TRBJ2-3; TRBD2 matches 10 bases. The CDR3 consists of 17 residues. The germline CDR1 and CDR2 sequences are SGHTA and FQGTGA. V lost 5 bases, J lost 2 bases, and 10 bases stayed unmatched. DNA for the CDR3: TGTGCCAGCAGCGGGGATGCTAGCGGGAGTAACACAGATACGCAGTATTTT. It is translated as CASSGDASGSNTDTQYF.

The chain has TRBV4-3 and TRBJ2-3; D possibly corresponds to TRBD2 (6 bases). The ends were cut back, 1 base at V and 5 bases at J, with 19 bases in the middle. CDR1 is LGHNA, CDR2 YSLEER, per germline. CDR3 length: 17 residues. The DNA of the CDR3 is TGCGCCAGCAGCCAAGCCGCGGCGGGGCAAGGGCAAGATACGCAGTATTTT. Its translation: CASSQAAAGQGQDTQYF.

The chain carries TRBV12-3 or TRBV12-4 and TRBJ1-2; maybe TRBD1 (6 bases). This CDR3 has 13 residues. The ends were cut back, 6 bases at V and 1 base at J, with 9 bases in the middle. The CDR3 here is CASRMDSNYGYTF. Here the CDR3 DNA reads TGTGCCAGCAGGATGGACAGTAACTATGGCTACACCTTC.

The chain's CDR3 is CAINRQENTEAFF. The CDR3 nucleotides read TGTGCCATCAATAGACAGGAAAACACTGAAGCTTTCTTT. This chain links TRBV10-3 with TRBJ1-1; maybe TRBD1 (6 bases). Germline lookup yields CDR1 ENHRY and CDR2 SYGVKD. V was pared by 7 bases and J by 2 bases, with 11 bases between. The CDR3 contains 13 residues.

The J gene is TRBJ2-1, the V gene TRBV7-2; a possible D gene is TRBD1 (5 bases). This CDR3 comprises 16 residues. The germline V gene has CDR1 SGHTA and CDR2 FQGNSA. Trimming left V 5 bases short and J 6 bases short, with 20 bases between. In DNA form, the CDR3 reads TGTGCCAGCAGCCTCTGGCAGGGCCCAGGGCGCAATGAGCAGTTCTTC. Protein product: CASSLWQGPGRNEQFF.

This clone was seen more than once but under ten times. The chain is built from TRBV18 and TRBJ2-1; 9 bases match TRBD2. The V gene end was trimmed by 2 bases and the J gene end by 6 bases; junction bases not matched to a gene: 8. Germline CDR1 reads KGHSH; CDR2 reads LQKENI. This CDR3 region has 16 residues. The CDR3 protein is CASSPTGTSIGNEQFF. In DNA, the CDR3 is TGTGCCAGCTCACCAACCGGGACTAGCATAGGCAATGAGCAGTTCTTC. Together with reference TRBV18 and TRBJ2-1, the CDR3 gives the full variable domain: NAGVMQNPRHLVRRRGQEARLRCSPMKGHSHVYWYRQLPEEGLKFMVYLQKENIIDESGMPKERFSAEFPKEGPSILRIQQVVRGDSAAYFCASSPTGTSIGNEQFFGPGTRLTVL.

The CDR3 sequence is CATSRDLPDRAWETQYF. The CDR3 region has the DNA TGTGCCACCAGCAGAGATCTACCAGACAGGGCGTGGGAGACCCAGTACTTC. The chain joins TRBV15 to TRBJ2-5, with TRBD1 matching over 7 bases. This CDR3 has 17 residues. Germline assignment: CDR1 LNHNV and CDR2 YYDKDF (reference sequence). The V segment lost 0 bases and the J segment 5 bases; nucleotides outside the gene matches: 12.

The chain recombines TRBV5-1 with TRBJ2-1; 12 nucleotides line up with TRBD2. The CDR3 is 16 amino acids. Per the germline V gene, CDR1 is SGHRS and CDR2 is YFSETQ. With V trimmed by 1 base and J by 9 bases, 8 bases remained unmatched. In DNA form, the CDR3 reads TGCGCCAGCAGCTTGACTACTAGCGGGAGGAACTTTGAGCAGTTCTTC. Amino acid sequence: CASSLTTSGRNFEQFF.

The chain uses TRBV6-5 and TRBJ1-5; no definite D call. This CDR3 spans 14 amino acids. V lost 2 bases, J lost 6 bases, and 11 bases lay in between. Looked up from germline, CDR1 is MNHEY and CDR2 is SVGAGI. CDR3 nucleotides: TGTGCCAGCAGTTACGGGGAGGGAGGTCAGCCCCAGCATTTT. This sequence encodes CASSYGEGGQPQHF.